This T cell receptor beta chain was identified during a study of T cell responses to AZD1222 COVID-19 vaccine. Study results and limitations: Among the donors, most were white British and more were female, and clonal diversity was possibly underestimated. Just a handful of AZD1222 recipients tested seropositive at baseline. In all cases, repertoires were sampled only after the peak T cell response. Across spike, vaccine-associated CD4 TCRs were found, dominant at 160-218 and 743-854.

The CDR3 is made up of 14 amino acids. The germline V gene has CDR1 MGHDK and CDR2 SYGVNS. J gave up 5 bases and V 4 bases, and 4 bases lay outside the gene matches. This clone was found a few times. What it binds is not known. Generated by immunoSEQ multiplex PCR, the TCRdb table keeps only in-frame clones and is missing some. The sample includes 150,000 or so clones, about 90% of them seen just once. Source: peripheral blood, taken on day 0 of AZD1222 vaccination. This sequence originates from an adult in good health. The chain carries TRBV25-1 and TRBJ1-1; 10 bases align to TRBD1. For the CDR3, the DNA is TGTGCCAGCAGTGCAAGACAGGGGGCAACTGAAGCTTTCTTT. Its protein is CASSARQGATEAFF.